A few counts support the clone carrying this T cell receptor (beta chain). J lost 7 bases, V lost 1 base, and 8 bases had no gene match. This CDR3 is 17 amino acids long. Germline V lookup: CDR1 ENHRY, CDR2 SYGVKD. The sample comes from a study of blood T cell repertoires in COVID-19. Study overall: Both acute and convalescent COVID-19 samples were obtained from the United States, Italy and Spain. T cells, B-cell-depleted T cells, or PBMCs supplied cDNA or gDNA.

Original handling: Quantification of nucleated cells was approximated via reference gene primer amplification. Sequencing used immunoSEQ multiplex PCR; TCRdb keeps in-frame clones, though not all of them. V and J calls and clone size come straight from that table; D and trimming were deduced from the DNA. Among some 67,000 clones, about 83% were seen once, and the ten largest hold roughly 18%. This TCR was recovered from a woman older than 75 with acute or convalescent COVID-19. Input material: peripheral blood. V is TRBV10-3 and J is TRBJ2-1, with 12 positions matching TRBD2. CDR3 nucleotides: TGTGCCATCAGTGAGTTCAGACTAGCGGGAGCGATTAATGAGCAGTTCTTC. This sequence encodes CAISEFRLAGAINEQFF.